The present T cell receptor beta chain was sequenced within a study of T cells in Graves' hyperthyroidism and ophthalmopathy. Germline trimming cut 6 bases from V and 5 bases from J; bases unmatched to any gene: 5. The CDR3 loop spans 14 amino acids. Germline CDR1 reads MNHNS; CDR2 reads SASEGT. This clonotype has a count of ten or more. Amplification yielded TCR beta CDR3 regions, with RNA transcripts as the source. TCR CDR3 regions were first amplified by RT-PCR with HTBI primers. TCRdb analysed the multiplex PCR reads with MiXCR anew, one entry per CDR3 protein. The sample holds approximately 640,000 distinct CDR3 sequences, about a sixth seen once.

The receptor was derived from a woman aged 30 to 39 with Graves' hyperthyroidism. Input material: blood. This rearrangement joins TRBV6-1 to TRBJ1-5; 9 nucleotides match TRBD1. CDR3 bases: TGTGCCAGCAGCGAAAACAGGGGGCATCAGCCCCAGCATTTT. It yields the protein CASSENRGHQPQHF.